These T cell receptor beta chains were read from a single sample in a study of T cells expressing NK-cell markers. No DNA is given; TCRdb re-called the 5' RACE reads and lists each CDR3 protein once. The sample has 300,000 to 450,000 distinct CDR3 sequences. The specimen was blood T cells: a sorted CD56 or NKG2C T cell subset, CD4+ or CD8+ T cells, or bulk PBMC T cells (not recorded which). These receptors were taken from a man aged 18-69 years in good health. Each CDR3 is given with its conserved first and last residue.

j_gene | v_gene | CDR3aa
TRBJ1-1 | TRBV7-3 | CASSFLGQGLGTEAFF
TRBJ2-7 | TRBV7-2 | CASSLAYLAGNYEQYF
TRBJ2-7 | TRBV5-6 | CASRKAGHSYEQYF
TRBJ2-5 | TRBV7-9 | CASSRQGPSETQYF
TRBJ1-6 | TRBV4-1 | CASRESEGSYNSPLHF
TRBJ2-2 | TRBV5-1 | CASSLHLFSGKNTGELFF
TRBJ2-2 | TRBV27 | CASSLSRRGKGEGTGELFF
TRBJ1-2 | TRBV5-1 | CASSRDRGFYTF
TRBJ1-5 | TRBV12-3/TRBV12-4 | CASSLRADYSNQPQHF
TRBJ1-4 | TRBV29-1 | CSIGQGGLNEKLFF
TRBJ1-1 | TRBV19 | CASIKRGAEAFF
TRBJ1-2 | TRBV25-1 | CASSDRQGGDGYTF
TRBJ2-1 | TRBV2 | CASLLRLAGGLSSYNEQFF
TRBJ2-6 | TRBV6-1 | CASRRREGASGANVLTF
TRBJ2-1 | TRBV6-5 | CASSYLGTGAENEQFF
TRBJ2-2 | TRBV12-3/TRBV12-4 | CASSLWSGGQNTGELFF
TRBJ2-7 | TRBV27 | CASRGWGTGRDEQYF
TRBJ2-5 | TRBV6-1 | CASTTKGGFQETQYF
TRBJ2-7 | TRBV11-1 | CASSLGVGLREQYF
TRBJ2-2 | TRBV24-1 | CATSDWTGTENTGELFF
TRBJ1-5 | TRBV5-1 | CASSLAGRRNQPQHF
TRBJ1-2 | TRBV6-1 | CASNQVNYGYTF
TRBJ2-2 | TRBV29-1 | CSVNVGGTGTGELFF
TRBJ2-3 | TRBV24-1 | CATSDYAPGSTDTQYF
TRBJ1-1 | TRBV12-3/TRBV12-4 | CASSSRDRGGGTEAFF
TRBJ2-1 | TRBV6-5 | CASSYSWDRVNEQFF
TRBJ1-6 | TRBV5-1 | CASSRIGTDTAPLHF
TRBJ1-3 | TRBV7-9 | CASSLVGGTTGNTIYF
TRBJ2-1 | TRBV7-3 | CASSQKQGAGYNEQFF
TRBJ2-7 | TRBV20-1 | CSARDPAGSSYEQYF
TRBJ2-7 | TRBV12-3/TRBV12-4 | CASRRRDTYEQYF
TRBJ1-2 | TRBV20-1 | CSVSGRGGGYTF
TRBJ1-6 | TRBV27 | CASSRDRHSPLHF
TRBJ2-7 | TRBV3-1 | CASSHRDSFSHEQYF
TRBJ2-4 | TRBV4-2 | CASSQGGRPGIQYF
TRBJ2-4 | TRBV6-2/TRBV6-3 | CASSYRLAQGAKNIQYF
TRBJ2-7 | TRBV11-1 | CASSLDGLTDYEQYF
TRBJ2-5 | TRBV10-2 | CASRLGVQETQYF
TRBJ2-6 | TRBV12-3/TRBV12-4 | CASRQGASSGANVLTF
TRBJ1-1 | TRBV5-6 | CASSPDGGAFWNTEAFF
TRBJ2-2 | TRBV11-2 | CASSLSGGPGELFF
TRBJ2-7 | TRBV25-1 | CASSPPAQTGASYEQYF
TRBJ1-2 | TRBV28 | CACSQGGLLGDGGYTF
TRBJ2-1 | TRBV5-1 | CASSTLWDGSNEQFF
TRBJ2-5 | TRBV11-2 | CASSLGPPGGGKKETQYF
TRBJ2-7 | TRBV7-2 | CASNPGWGYEQYF
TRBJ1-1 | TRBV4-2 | CASSRGDRGSPEAFF
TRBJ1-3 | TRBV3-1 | CASSQRQGERNTIYF
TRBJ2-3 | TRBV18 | CASSPVTSGPTDTQYF
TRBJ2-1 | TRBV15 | CATKAQGYNEQFF
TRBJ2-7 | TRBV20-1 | CSARDPATGMREQYF
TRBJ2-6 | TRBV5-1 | CASSISGANVLTF
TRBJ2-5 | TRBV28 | CASSHWDSQNQETQYF
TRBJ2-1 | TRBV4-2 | CASSQDLAGGPEDEQFF
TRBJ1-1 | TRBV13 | CASSFRSALLNTEAFF
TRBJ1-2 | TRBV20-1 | CSGYRDSYYGYTF
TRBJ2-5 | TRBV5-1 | CASSSTGQAPQYF